Shown below are 14 T cell receptor beta chains from a single sample sequenced in a study of cytomegalovirus exposure and HLA in healthy donors. The study ran its PCR with 60 Vbeta and 13 Jbeta primers. Produced via immunoSEQ multiplex PCR; TCRdb's table is partial and in-frame only. The table records around 94,000 clones, about three quarters of them present only once. Sequencing was carried out using PBMCs. Receptors originate from a male donor in good health and CMV-seropositive.

The chain recombines TRBV7-2 with TRBJ1-1, with a weak D call TRBD1 (6 bases). CDR3 length: 15 residues. With 6 bases removed from V and 1 base from J, the gap between germline ends came to 15 bases. Germline CDR1 SGHTA, CDR2 FQGNSA. CDR3 DNA sequence: TGTGCCAGCAGTTCGACAGGCGACAAGAACACTGAAGCTTTCTTT. Protein sequence: CASSSTGDKNTEAFF.

The CDR3 here is CASSLGDTTSYEQYF. For the CDR3, the DNA is TGTGCCAGCAGCCTTGGGGACACCACATCCTACGAGCAGTACTTC. The V gene is TRBV5-8, the J gene TRBJ2-7; perhaps TRBD1 as D (6 bases). The germline V and J ends were trimmed by 4 bases and 1 base, with 15 bases remaining between them. The CDR3 runs to 15 residues. Germline CDR1 SGHTS, CDR2 YDEGEE. Looking up the rest from reference TRBV5-8 and TRBJ2-7 gives the full variable domain: EAGVTQSPTHLIKTRGQQATLRCSPISGHTSVYWYQQALGLGLQFLLWYDEGEERNRGNFPPRFSGRQFPNYSSELNVNALELEDSALYLCASSLGDTTSYEQYFGPGTRLTVT.

The CDR3, as DNA: TGTGCCTGGAGAGACGAAACAGGGCTGAACTATGGCTACACCTTC. Translated: CAWRDETGLNYGYTF. This chain connects TRBV30 to TRBJ1-2, with a tentative D call TRBD1 (6 bases). Between the trimmed V and J ends, which lost 3 bases and 2 bases, there was a span of 16 bases. CDR1 and CDR2 (germline): GTSNPN, SVGIG (reference sequence). This CDR3 is built from 15 residues.

The chain is built from TRBV5-1 and TRBJ2-3; the D gene is possibly TRBD2 (5 bases). The CDR3 sequence is 15 residues long. Germline values: CDR1 SGHRS, CDR2 YFSETQ. V was cut by 3 bases and J by 6 bases, with 17 bases left in between. The CDR3 spells CASSSGLSSGDTQYF. CDR3 in DNA: TGCGCCAGCAGCTCCGGACTTTCCAGTGGTGATACGCAGTATTTT. Filled out from reference TRBV5-1 and TRBJ2-3, the complete variable domain reads KAGVTQTPRYLIKTRGQQVTLSCSPISGHRSVSWYQQTPGQGLQFLFEYFSETQRNKGNFPGRFSGRQFSNSRSEMNVSTLELGDSALYLCASSSGLSSGDTQYFGPGTRLTVL.

The genes are TRBV5-1 and TRBJ2-6; D perhaps matches TRBD1 (5 bases). The CDR3 runs 16 residues. Germline assignment: CDR1 SGHRS and CDR2 YFSETQ. The germline V and J ends were trimmed by 10 bases and 0 bases, with 17 bases remaining between them. The CDR3 sequence is CASKGQDSSGANVLTF. CDR3 bases: TGCGCCTCCAAGGGGCAGGATAGCTCTGGGGCCAACGTCCTGACTTTC.

The chain joins TRBV29-1 to TRBJ2-2; D is perhaps TRBD1 (6 bases). Germline V lookup: CDR1 SQVTM, CDR2 ANQGSEA. The CDR3 totals 14 residues. V was shortened by 3 bases and J by 7 bases, with 15 bases between the two germline ends. The CDR3: CSVDGTPAGGELFF. The CDR3 DNA is TGCAGCGTTGATGGGACACCCGCCGGCGGGGAGCTGTTTTTT.

This clone was seen only a few times. The chain combines TRBV19 with TRBJ2-7, with D perhaps matching TRBD1 (6 bases). Germline CDR1 is LNHDA and CDR2 is SQIVND (reference sequence). This CDR3 contains 14 residues. With 6 bases removed from V and 0 bases from J, the gap between germline ends came to 12 bases. The CDR3 spells CASRIRGSSYEQYF. As DNA, the CDR3 is TGTGCCAGTAGAATAAGGGGGAGCTCCTACGAGCAGTACTTC.

The rearrangement joins TRBV5-1 to TRBJ1-2; TRBD1 matches 8 bases. Germline V gives CDR1 SGHRS, CDR2 YFSETQ. V shed 3 bases and J 3 bases; nucleotides not matched to a gene: 22. This CDR3 contains 20 residues. CDR3 sequence reads: CASSSPVHFNAPGQDYGYTF. DNA of the CDR3: TGCGCCAGCAGCTCGCCGGTACACTTCAATGCTCCGGGACAGGACTATGGCTACACCTTC.

The rearrangement joins TRBV19 to TRBJ2-3; a possible D gene is TRBD1 (5 bases). Germline CDR1 reads LNHDA; CDR2 reads SQIVND (reference sequence). The CDR3 covers 12 residues. Deletions cut 6 bases from V and 6 bases from J, with 10 bases between. CDR3 loop: CASRGQVDTQYF. For the CDR3, the DNA is TGTGCCAGTAGGGGGCAGGTCGATACGCAGTATTTT.

CDR3 loop: CASSISPLEGRATYGYTF. The CDR3, as DNA: TGTGCCAGTAGTATTTCCCCCCTGGAGGGCAGGGCAACGTATGGCTACACCTTC. This chain links TRBV19 with TRBJ1-2; D might be TRBD1 (5 bases). V lost 3 bases to trimming and J lost 5 bases, with 25 bases between them. CDR3 length: 18 residues. CDR1 and CDR2 from the germline V gene are LNHDA and SQIVND (reference sequence).

The chain carries TRBV19 and TRBJ1-3; possibly TRBD1 for D (5 bases). V was cut by 3 bases and J by 2 bases, with 8 bases left in between. Germline V gene data show CDR1 as LNHDA and CDR2 as SQIVND (reference sequence). The CDR3 is 14 amino acids. This CDR3 is CASSIGGAGNTIYF. DNA for the CDR3: TGTGCCAGTAGTATCGGGGGTGCTGGAAACACCATATATTTT. Full variable domain (missing parts from reference TRBV19 and TRBJ1-3): DGGITQSPKYLFRKEGQNVTLSCEQNLNHDAMYWYRQDPGQGLRLIYYSQIVNDFQKGDIAEGYSVSREKKESFPLTVTSAQKNPTAFYLCASSIGGAGNTIYFGEGSWLTVV.

V usage is TRBV30 and J usage is TRBJ2-7; 7 positions match TRBD1. CDR1 and CDR2 from the germline V gene are GTSNPN and SVGIG (reference sequence). The trim removed 3 bases at V and 1 base at J, leaving 9 bases unmatched. The CDR3 has 15 residues. The CDR3 protein is CAWRYRDSGSYEQYF. In DNA form, the CDR3 reads TGTGCCTGGAGGTACCGGGACAGCGGTTCCTACGAGCAGTACTTC.

The rearrangement uses TRBV5-4 and TRBJ2-7; no definite D call. This CDR3 is built from 13 residues. The V gene's germline CDR1 is SGHNT and CDR2 YYREEE (reference sequence). V was shortened by 3 bases and J by 5 bases, with 12 bases between the two germline ends. The CDR3 is CASSYASVDEQYF. DNA of the CDR3: TGTGCCAGCAGCTACGCGAGCGTCGACGAGCAGTACTTC.

A note on this clone: The conserved phenylalanine or tryptophan is not found at the CDR3 terminus, so this likely reflects a read error. The V call is TRBV9, the J call TRBJ1-2; the match to TRBD1 covers 7 bases. The V segment lost 3 bases and the J segment 4 bases; nucleotides outside the gene matches: 12. CDR3 size: 16 residues. CDR1 and CDR2 (germline): SGDLS, YYNGEE. The CDR3 coding sequence is TGTGCCAGCAGCGAACGTCCACAGGGGAAGTTCTATGGCTACACCGTC. Its protein is CASSERPQGKFYGYTV.